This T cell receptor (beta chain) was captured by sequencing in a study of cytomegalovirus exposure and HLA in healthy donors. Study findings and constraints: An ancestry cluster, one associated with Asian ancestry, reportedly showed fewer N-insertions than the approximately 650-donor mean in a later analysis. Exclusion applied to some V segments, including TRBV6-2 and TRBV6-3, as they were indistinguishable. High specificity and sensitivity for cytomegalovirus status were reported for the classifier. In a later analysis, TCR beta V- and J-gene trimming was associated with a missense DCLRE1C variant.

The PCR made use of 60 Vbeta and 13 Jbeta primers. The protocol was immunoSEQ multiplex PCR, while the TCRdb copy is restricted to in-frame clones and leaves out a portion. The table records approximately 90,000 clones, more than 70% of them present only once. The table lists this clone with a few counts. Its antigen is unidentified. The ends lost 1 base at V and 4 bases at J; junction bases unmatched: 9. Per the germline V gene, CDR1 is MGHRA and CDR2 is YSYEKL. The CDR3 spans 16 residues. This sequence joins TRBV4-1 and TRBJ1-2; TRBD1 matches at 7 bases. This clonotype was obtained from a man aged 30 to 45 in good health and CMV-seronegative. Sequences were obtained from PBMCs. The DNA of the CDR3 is TGCGCCAGCAGCCAAGGTTTCCGGGACAGCTCCTATGGCTACACCTTC. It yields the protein CASSQGFRDSSYGYTF.